Presented here are 27 T cell receptor beta chains from one specimen sequenced in a study of blood T cell repertoires in COVID-19. Data came from immunoSEQ multiplex PCR; TCRdb stores just in-frame clones and leaves some out. The data contain around 300,000 clones, about nine tenths of them singletons. Sequencing used peripheral blood. The source of these receptors is a man in his fifties with active or convalescent COVID-19.

The rearrangement links TRBV27 to TRBJ2-7; 14 bases map to TRBD2. The CDR3 length is 16 residues. J gave up 2 bases and V 4 bases, and 4 bases lay outside the gene matches. From germline, CDR1 is MNHEY and CDR2 SMNVEV (reference sequence). CDR3 in amino acids: CASSSLTSGRAYEQYF. The DNA for the CDR3 is TGTGCCAGCAGTTCACTGACTAGCGGGAGGGCCTACGAGCAGTACTTC.

The chain links TRBV2 to TRBJ2-5; D is perhaps TRBD1 (6 bases). In germline, CDR1 is SNHLY, CDR2 FYNNEI. The CDR3 covers 14 residues. Trimming took 4 bases from V and 3 from J, leaving 12 bases between them. The CDR3 DNA is TGTGCCAGCAGTGTAACAGGGCGCGAAGAGACCCAGTACTTC. It codes for CASSVTGREETQYF.

V and J are TRBV10-3 and TRBJ2-3; 11 nucleotides align to TRBD2. Germline loops: CDR1 ENHRY, CDR2 SYGVKD. The J segment lost 7 bases and the V segment lost 6 bases, leaving 6 bases of the junction unmatched. This CDR3 has 14 residues. The CDR3 is CAIRLAGGLNTQYF. In DNA, the CDR3 is TGTGCCATCAGGCTAGCGGGGGGTTTAAATACGCAGTATTTT.

This clone was counted at least ten times. The V gene is TRBV7-8, the J gene TRBJ2-1, with a weak D call TRBD1 (5 bases). The V and J ends lost 2 bases and 11 bases respectively, with 19 bases between them. This CDR3 has 15 residues. Germline CDR1 is SGHVS and CDR2 is FQNEAQ. The CDR3 is CASSLRDSQSAKQFF. The CDR3 nucleotides are TGTGCCAGCAGCTTAAGAGACAGTCAATCGGCAAAGCAGTTCTTC.

As DNA, the CDR3 is TGTGCCAGCAGTTCCCCAGGAAATCAGCCCCAGCATTTT. Its protein is CASSSPGNQPQHF. V and J are TRBV12-3 or TRBV12-4 and TRBJ1-5; unclear D gene. V lost 4 bases and J 4 bases, leaving 8 bases between the germline ends. This CDR3 contains 13 residues.

The chain's CDR3 is CASVWGHEETQYF. Written as DNA, the CDR3 is TGTGCCAGCGTATGGGGACATGAAGAGACCCAGTACTTC. The V gene is TRBV7-6, the J gene TRBJ2-5, with a possible D match to TRBD1 (6 bases). The V gene's germline CDR1 is SGHVS and CDR2 FNYEAQ. Trimming pared 8 bases from V and 3 bases from J, leaving 13 bases between. This CDR3 has 13 residues.

The rearrangement links TRBV10-3 to TRBJ1-1, with D possibly being TRBD1 (5 bases). The V and J ends lost 2 bases and 10 bases respectively, with 11 bases between them. CDR1 and CDR2 (germline): ENHRY, SYGVKD. The CDR3 spans 12 residues. The CDR3 DNA is TGTGCCATCAGTGAGCCGGGACTCCGAGCTTTCTTT. Protein: CAISEPGLRAFF.

The V gene is TRBV10-3, the J gene TRBJ2-2; TRBD2 matches 8 bases. The CDR3 consists of 14 residues. The V gene's germline CDR1 is ENHRY and CDR2 SYGVKD. V shed 6 bases and J 6 bases; nucleotides not matched to a gene: 6. CDR3 sequence: CAISGGEVAGELFF. The CDR3 nucleotides are TGTGCCATCAGCGGGGGGGAGGTGGCCGGGGAGCTGTTTTTT.

This clone has more than one count but fewer than ten. This rearrangement joins TRBV5-1 to TRBJ2-2; TRBD1 aligns across 8 bases. From germline, CDR1 is SGHRS and CDR2 YFSETQ. The CDR3 runs to 17 residues. The J segment lost 4 bases and the V segment lost 4 bases, leaving 12 bases of the junction unmatched. In DNA form, the CDR3 reads TGCGCCAGCAGCCAGAGGCAGGGGGCGCATGGCACCGGGGAGCTGTTTTTT. This encodes CASSQRQGAHGTGELFF.

This clone has just one count. The chain links TRBV4-2 to TRBJ1-1; D may be TRBD1 (5 bases). CDR3 size: 14 residues. V was trimmed by 0 bases and J by 5 bases, leaving 10 bases between them. In germline, CDR1 is LGHNA, CDR2 YNFKEQ. The CDR3 is CASSQDPGETEAFF. The CDR3, as DNA: TGTGCCAGCAGCCAAGATCCGGGGGAAACTGAAGCTTTCTTT.

This rearrangement joins TRBV2 to TRBJ2-3; 12 bases are a match to TRBD2. The CDR3 consists of 16 residues. The germline CDR1 and CDR2 sequences are SNHLY and FYNNEI. The V and J ends lost 3 bases and 4 bases, in that order; junction bases with no gene match: 5. CDR3 nucleotides: TGTGCCAGCAGTGAGTGGACTAGCGGGGCGGCAGATACGCAGTATTTT. This sequence encodes CASSEWTSGAADTQYF.

The J gene is TRBJ2-3, the V gene TRBV29-1; tentative D call: TRBD1 (5 bases). From germline, CDR1 is SQVTM and CDR2 ANQGSEA. The CDR3 length is 11 residues. Trimming removed 5 bases at V and 6 bases at J, with 9 bases between. CDR3 coding DNA: TGCAGCGTTAATAGGGGTGATACGCAGTATTTT. Amino acid sequence: CSVNRGDTQYF.

The rearrangement links TRBV5-1 to TRBJ2-7; 8 bases align to TRBD1. Germline assignment: CDR1 SGHRS and CDR2 YFSETQ. This CDR3 region has 13 residues. V was pared by 2 bases and J by 3 bases, with 1 base of the junction left unmatched. The CDR3 loop is CASSLQGDYEQYF. The CDR3 bases are TGCGCCAGCAGCTTACAGGGGGACTACGAGCAGTACTTC. Complete variable domain (other parts from reference TRBV5-1 and TRBJ2-7): KAGVTQTPRYLIKTRGQQVTLSCSPISGHRSVSWYQQTPGQGLQFLFEYFSETQRNKGNFPGRFSGRQFSNSRSEMNVSTLELGDSALYLCASSLQGDYEQYFGPGTRLTVT.

The chain is built from TRBV27 and TRBJ2-1; 11 bases agree with TRBD2. Germline loops: CDR1 MNHEY, CDR2 SMNVEV (reference sequence). This CDR3 is built from 13 residues. Germline trimming cut 8 bases from V and 7 bases from J; bases unmatched to any gene: 4. The CDR3 here is CASGLAGANEQFF. As DNA, the CDR3 is TGTGCCAGCGGACTAGCGGGTGCTAATGAGCAGTTCTTC.

The chain has TRBV6-5 and TRBJ1-2; D is perhaps TRBD1 (5 bases). V shed 5 bases and J shed 5 bases, with 12 bases lying between them. This CDR3 has 13 amino acids. The germline V gene encodes CDR1 MNHEY and CDR2 SVGAGI. CDR3 in amino acids: CASSPRDNYGYTF. As DNA, the CDR3 is TGTGCCAGCAGTCCCAGGGATAATTATGGCTACACCTTC.

A note on this clone: The sample contains more than one DNA sequence encoding this CDR3. This chain connects TRBV7-2 to TRBJ2-2; tentatively, D is TRBD1 (5 bases). CDR1 is SGHTA and CDR2 is FQGNSA in the germline V gene. V was trimmed by 4 bases and J by 4 bases, leaving 10 bases between them. The CDR3 has 14 residues. The CDR3 reads CASSSRQSTGELFF. CDR3 coding DNA: TGTGCCAGCAGCTCAAGACAGAGCACCGGGGAGCTGTTTTTT.

The chain couples TRBV24-1 to TRBJ2-7; the match to TRBD1 covers 7 bases. The CDR3 covers 16 residues. With 5 bases clipped from V and 5 bases from J, the junction kept 14 bases outside the gene matches. The germline V gene has CDR1 KGHDR and CDR2 SFDVKD. In nucleotides, the CDR3 is TGTGCCACCAGTGGGGAACAGGGGTTCAGTTGCCACGAGCAGTACTTC. Residues: CATSGEQGFSCHEQYF.

This clone was picked up a small number of times. The chain joins TRBV19 to TRBJ2-5; possibly TRBD1 for D (6 bases). From germline, CDR1 is LNHDA and CDR2 SQIVND (reference sequence). The CDR3 length is 18 residues. Trimming took 1 base from V and 4 from J, leaving 22 bases between them. CDR3 region: CASSIGLMTGAGGETQYF. The CDR3 coding sequence is TGTGCCAGTAGTATAGGGTTGATGACAGGAGCCGGTGGAGAGACCCAGTACTTC.

Only a few counts were recorded for this clone. The rearrangement links TRBV12-5 to TRBJ1-2; D remains unclear. CDR3 length equals 15 residues. V lost 1 base, J lost 2 bases, and 11 bases lay in between. The germline CDR1 and CDR2 sequences are LGHNT and FRNRAP. CDR3 nucleotides: TGTGCTAGTGGTTTGGAGAGGACTCGGAACTATGGCTACACCTTC. It codes for CASGLERTRNYGYTF.

V and J are TRBV5-1 and TRBJ1-4, with 8 bases aligning to TRBD1. With 4 bases clipped from V and 0 bases from J, the junction kept 8 bases outside the gene matches. CDR3 length: 17 residues. Germline CDR1 reads SGHRS; CDR2 reads YFSETQ. CDR3 region: CASSLGDRSATNEKLFF. CDR3 nucleotides: TGCGCCAGCAGCCTTGGGGACAGGTCCGCAACTAATGAAAAACTGTTTTTT.

The rearrangement joins TRBV20-1 to TRBJ1-3; D not certain. V lost 1 base and J lost 6, with 4 bases in between. The germline CDR1 and CDR2 sequences are DFQATT and SNEGSKA (reference sequence). The CDR3 spans 11 residues. CDR3 sequence: CSARAQNTIYF. CDR3 bases: TGCAGTGCTAGAGCCCAAAACACCATATATTTT.

The chain is built from TRBV18 and TRBJ2-2, with 8 positions matching TRBD2. CDR1 and CDR2 (germline): KGHSH, LQKENI. The V and J ends lost 4 bases and 5 bases, in that order; junction bases with no gene match: 9. This CDR3 spans 16 amino acids. CDR3 sequence reads: CASSQLAVRLTGELFF. The CDR3 DNA follows: TGTGCCAGCTCACAACTAGCGGTCCGATTAACCGGGGAGCTGTTTTTT.

The V call is TRBV4-2, the J call TRBJ2-7, with D possibly TRBD2 on 5 matching bases. Trimming took off 2 bases at V and 4 bases at J, with 15 bases between the two ends. The length of the CDR3 is 15 residues. Per germline, CDR1 LGHNA and CDR2 YNFKEQ. The CDR3 region is CASSQLYGEGYEQYF. CDR3 nucleotides: TGTGCCAGCAGCCAACTATACGGGGAAGGATACGAGCAGTACTTC.

This chain's CDR3 is CASRDRGTDTQYF. The CDR3 DNA reads as TGTGCCAGCCGGGACAGGGGAACAGATACGCAGTATTTT. J is TRBJ2-3 and V is TRBV19; the match to TRBD1 covers 10 bases. The CDR3 is made up of 13 amino acids. Looked up from germline, CDR1 is LNHDA and CDR2 is SQIVND (reference sequence). V lost 9 bases and J lost 3; bases outside the gene matches: 3.

The chain has TRBV28 and TRBJ1-2; weak D call: TRBD1 (5 bases). V lost 5 bases, J lost 4 bases, and 14 bases lay in between. Germline V CDR1 and CDR2: MDHEN, SYDVKM. This CDR3 is built from 14 residues. CDR3 residues: CASSVRGTAYGYTF. The CDR3 bases are TGTGCCAGCAGTGTCAGAGGGACTGCCTATGGCTACACCTTC.

The J gene is TRBJ2-1, the V gene TRBV27; D is possibly TRBD1 (6 bases). The V and J ends lost 0 bases and 9 bases respectively, with 9 bases between them. The CDR3 loop spans 13 amino acids. The V gene's germline CDR1 is MNHEY and CDR2 SMNVEV (reference sequence). The CDR3 bases are TGTGCCAGCAGTTTATCGGGGGCGGGTGAGCAGTTCTTC. Amino acids: CASSLSGAGEQFF.

The chain recombines TRBV7-2 with TRBJ1-5; D unresolved. Germline V CDR1 and CDR2: SGHTA, FQGNSA. CDR3 length: 12 amino acids. The V end was cut by 5 bases, the J end by 4 bases, with 6 bases between. This CDR3 reads CASSPRNQPQHF. As DNA, the CDR3 is TGTGCCAGCAGCCCCAGGAATCAGCCCCAGCATTTT.